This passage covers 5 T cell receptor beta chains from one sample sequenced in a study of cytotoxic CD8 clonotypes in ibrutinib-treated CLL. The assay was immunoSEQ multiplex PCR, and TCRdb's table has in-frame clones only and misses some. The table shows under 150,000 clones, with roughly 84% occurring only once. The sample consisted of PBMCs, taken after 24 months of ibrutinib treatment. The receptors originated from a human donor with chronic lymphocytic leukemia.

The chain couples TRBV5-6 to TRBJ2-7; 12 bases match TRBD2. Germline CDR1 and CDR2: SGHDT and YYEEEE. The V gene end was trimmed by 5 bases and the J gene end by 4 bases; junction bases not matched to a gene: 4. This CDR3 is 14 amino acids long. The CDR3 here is CASRLAGGLYEQYF. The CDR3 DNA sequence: TGTGCCAGCAGGCTAGCGGGGGGGCTTTACGAGCAGTACTTC. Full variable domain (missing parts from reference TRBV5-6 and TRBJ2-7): DAGVTQSPTHLIKTRGQQVTLRCSPKSGHDTVSWYQQALGQGPQFIFQYYEEEERQRGNFPDRFSGHQFPNYSSELNVNALLLGDSALYLCASRLAGGLYEQYFGPGTRLTVT.

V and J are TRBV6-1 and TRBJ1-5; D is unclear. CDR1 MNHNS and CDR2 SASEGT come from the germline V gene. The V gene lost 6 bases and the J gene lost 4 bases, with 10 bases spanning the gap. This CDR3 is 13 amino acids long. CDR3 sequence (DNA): TGTGCCAGCAGCACAGAATTAAATCAGCCCCAGCATTTT. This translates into CASSTELNQPQHF.

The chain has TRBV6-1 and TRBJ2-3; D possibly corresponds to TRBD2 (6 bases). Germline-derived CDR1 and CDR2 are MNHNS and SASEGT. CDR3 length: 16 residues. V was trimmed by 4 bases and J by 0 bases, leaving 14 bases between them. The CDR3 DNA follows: TGTGCCAGCAGTGCCGTTTCGGGACTCAGCACAGATACGCAGTATTTT. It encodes CASSAVSGLSTDTQYF.

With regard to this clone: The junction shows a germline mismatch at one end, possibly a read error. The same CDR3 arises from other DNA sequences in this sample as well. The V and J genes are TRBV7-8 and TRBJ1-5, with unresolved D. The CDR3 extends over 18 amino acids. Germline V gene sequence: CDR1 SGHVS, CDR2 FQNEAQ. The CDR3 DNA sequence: TGCGCCAGCAGCTTACAAACCCCGGGCTCATATAGCAATCAGCCCCAGCATTTT. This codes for CASSLQTPGSYSNQPQHF.

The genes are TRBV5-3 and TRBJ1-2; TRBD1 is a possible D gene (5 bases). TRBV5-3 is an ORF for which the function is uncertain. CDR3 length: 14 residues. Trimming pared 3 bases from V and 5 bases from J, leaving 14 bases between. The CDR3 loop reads CARSSKGLPYGYTF. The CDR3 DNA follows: TGTGCCAGAAGCTCAAAGGGACTACCATATGGCTACACCTTC.